This T cell receptor beta chain originates from a study of T cell responses to AZD1222 COVID-19 vaccine. Repertoires were generated with immunoSEQ multiplex PCR, while TCRdb's copy carries only in-frame clones and drops some. The sample includes 250,000 or so clones, roughly 93% of them seen just once. V gave up 0 bases and J gave up 12 bases, with 8 bases separating them. Looked up from germline, CDR1 is LGHDT and CDR2 is YNNKEL (reference sequence). The CDR3 spans 12 residues. This specimen consisted of peripheral blood, obtained on day 0 of AZD1222 vaccination. The rearrangement uses TRBV3-1 (or the pseudogene TRBV3-2) and TRBJ2-2; D call uncertain. This clonotype originated in an adult in good health. The CDR3 reads CASSQEATQLFF. The DNA of the CDR3 is TGTGCCAGCAGCCAAGAGGCGACACAGCTGTTTTTT.